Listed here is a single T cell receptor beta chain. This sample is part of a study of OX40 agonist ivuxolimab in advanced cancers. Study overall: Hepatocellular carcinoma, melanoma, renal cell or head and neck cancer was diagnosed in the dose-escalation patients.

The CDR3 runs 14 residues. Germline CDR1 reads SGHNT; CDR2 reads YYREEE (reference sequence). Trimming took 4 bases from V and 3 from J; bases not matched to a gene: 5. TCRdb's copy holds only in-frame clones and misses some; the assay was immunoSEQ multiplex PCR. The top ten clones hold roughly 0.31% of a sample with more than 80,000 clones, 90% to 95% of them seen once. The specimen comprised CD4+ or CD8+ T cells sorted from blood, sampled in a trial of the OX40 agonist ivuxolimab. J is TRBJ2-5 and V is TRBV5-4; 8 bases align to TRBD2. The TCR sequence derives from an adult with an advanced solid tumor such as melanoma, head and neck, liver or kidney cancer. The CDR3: CASSAEAGEETQYF. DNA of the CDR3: TGTGCCAGCAGCGCAGAAGCGGGAGAAGAGACCCAGTACTTC.